This TCR beta chain was captured in a study of blood T cell repertoires in COVID-19. Across the study: Researchers got acute and convalescent COVID-19 samples from the United States, Italy and Spain.

Participant ages covered roughly 18 to 89 years across 20 to 25 US areas. Each participant's cohort was designated according to participant-reported clinical history. Resolution of symptoms, clearance, or two negative PCRs was present in recovered Cohort 3 donors. V lost 2 bases and J lost 7, with 9 bases in between. The CDR3 runs 13 residues. Using immunoSEQ multiplex PCR, the repertoire was profiled, and TCRdb retains in-frame clones only, with some absent. The sample comprises roughly 260,000 clones, roughly nine tenths of which are singletons, and approximately 2.5% rests with the top ten. This sequence joins TRBV12-3 or TRBV12-4 and TRBJ1-5; the D is unclear. Material: PBMCs or T cells enriched from blood (not recorded which). The receptor was derived from a young woman who had recovered from COVID-19. CDR3 DNA sequence: TGTGCCAGCAGTTTAAGTGGAGACCAGCCCCAGCATTTT. As protein: CASSLSGDQPQHF.